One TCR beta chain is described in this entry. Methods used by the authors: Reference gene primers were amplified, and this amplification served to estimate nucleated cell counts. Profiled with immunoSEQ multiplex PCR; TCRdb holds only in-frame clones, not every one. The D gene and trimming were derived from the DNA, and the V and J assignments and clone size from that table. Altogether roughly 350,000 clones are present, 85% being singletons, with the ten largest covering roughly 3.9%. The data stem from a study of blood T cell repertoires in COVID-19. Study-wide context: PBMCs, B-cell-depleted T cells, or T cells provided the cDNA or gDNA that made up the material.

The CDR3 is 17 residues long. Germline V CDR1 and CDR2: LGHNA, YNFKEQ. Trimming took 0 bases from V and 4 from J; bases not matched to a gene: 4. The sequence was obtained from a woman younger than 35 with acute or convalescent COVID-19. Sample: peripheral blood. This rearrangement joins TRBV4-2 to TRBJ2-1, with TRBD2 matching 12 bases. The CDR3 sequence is CASSQEASGRAYNEQFF. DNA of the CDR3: TGTGCCAGCAGCCAAGAAGCTAGCGGGAGGGCATACAATGAGCAGTTCTTC.